This T cell receptor (beta chain) emerged from a study of Graves' ophthalmopathy and Graves' hyperthyroidism. Whole-study context: Peripheral blood samples were taken at initial diagnosis, before any treatment. Findings of the study overall: Researchers report that a 13-signature model separated ophthalmopathy from stable hyperthyroidism, posting about 88% sensitivity and roughly 83% specificity.

This clonotype has at least ten counts. Its target is not known. V dropped 2 bases and J dropped 0 bases, with 8 bases sitting between them. The CDR3 consists of 14 residues. The germline V gene encodes CDR1 MDHEN and CDR2 SYDVKM. Amplified TCR beta CDR3 regions were obtained using RNA transcripts as template. Following a first-round RT-PCR that used HTBI primers, a second-round multiplex PCR was carried out. TCRdb re-called the multiplex PCR reads through MiXCR, storing one row per CDR3 protein. The table records 200,000 to 250,000 distinct CDR3 sequences, under 30% of them present only once. The V and J genes are TRBV28 and TRBJ2-7, with D possibly being TRBD2 (5 bases). Sequenced input: peripheral blood. The TCR sequence derives from a man in his forties or fifties with Graves' ophthalmopathy. The CDR3 sequence: CASSLEGSSYEQYF. The CDR3 coding sequence is TGTGCCAGCAGTTTAGAGGGAAGCTCCTACGAGCAGTACTTC.